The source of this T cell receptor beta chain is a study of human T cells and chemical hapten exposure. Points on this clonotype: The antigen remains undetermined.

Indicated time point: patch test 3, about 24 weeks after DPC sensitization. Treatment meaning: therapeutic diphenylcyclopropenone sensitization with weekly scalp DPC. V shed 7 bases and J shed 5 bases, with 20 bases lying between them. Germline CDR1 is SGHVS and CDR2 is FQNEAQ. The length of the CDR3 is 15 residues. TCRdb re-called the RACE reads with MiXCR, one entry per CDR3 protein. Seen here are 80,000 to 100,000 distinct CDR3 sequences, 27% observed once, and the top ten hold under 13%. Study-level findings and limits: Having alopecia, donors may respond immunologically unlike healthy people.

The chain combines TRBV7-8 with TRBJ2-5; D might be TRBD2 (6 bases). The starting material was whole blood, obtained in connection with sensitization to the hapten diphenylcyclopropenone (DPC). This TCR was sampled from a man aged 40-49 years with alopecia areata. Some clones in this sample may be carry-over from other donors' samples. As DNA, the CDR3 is TGTGCCAGCAAGAAACGGCGGGATAGCTATGAGACCCAGTACTTC. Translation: CASKKRRDSYETQYF.